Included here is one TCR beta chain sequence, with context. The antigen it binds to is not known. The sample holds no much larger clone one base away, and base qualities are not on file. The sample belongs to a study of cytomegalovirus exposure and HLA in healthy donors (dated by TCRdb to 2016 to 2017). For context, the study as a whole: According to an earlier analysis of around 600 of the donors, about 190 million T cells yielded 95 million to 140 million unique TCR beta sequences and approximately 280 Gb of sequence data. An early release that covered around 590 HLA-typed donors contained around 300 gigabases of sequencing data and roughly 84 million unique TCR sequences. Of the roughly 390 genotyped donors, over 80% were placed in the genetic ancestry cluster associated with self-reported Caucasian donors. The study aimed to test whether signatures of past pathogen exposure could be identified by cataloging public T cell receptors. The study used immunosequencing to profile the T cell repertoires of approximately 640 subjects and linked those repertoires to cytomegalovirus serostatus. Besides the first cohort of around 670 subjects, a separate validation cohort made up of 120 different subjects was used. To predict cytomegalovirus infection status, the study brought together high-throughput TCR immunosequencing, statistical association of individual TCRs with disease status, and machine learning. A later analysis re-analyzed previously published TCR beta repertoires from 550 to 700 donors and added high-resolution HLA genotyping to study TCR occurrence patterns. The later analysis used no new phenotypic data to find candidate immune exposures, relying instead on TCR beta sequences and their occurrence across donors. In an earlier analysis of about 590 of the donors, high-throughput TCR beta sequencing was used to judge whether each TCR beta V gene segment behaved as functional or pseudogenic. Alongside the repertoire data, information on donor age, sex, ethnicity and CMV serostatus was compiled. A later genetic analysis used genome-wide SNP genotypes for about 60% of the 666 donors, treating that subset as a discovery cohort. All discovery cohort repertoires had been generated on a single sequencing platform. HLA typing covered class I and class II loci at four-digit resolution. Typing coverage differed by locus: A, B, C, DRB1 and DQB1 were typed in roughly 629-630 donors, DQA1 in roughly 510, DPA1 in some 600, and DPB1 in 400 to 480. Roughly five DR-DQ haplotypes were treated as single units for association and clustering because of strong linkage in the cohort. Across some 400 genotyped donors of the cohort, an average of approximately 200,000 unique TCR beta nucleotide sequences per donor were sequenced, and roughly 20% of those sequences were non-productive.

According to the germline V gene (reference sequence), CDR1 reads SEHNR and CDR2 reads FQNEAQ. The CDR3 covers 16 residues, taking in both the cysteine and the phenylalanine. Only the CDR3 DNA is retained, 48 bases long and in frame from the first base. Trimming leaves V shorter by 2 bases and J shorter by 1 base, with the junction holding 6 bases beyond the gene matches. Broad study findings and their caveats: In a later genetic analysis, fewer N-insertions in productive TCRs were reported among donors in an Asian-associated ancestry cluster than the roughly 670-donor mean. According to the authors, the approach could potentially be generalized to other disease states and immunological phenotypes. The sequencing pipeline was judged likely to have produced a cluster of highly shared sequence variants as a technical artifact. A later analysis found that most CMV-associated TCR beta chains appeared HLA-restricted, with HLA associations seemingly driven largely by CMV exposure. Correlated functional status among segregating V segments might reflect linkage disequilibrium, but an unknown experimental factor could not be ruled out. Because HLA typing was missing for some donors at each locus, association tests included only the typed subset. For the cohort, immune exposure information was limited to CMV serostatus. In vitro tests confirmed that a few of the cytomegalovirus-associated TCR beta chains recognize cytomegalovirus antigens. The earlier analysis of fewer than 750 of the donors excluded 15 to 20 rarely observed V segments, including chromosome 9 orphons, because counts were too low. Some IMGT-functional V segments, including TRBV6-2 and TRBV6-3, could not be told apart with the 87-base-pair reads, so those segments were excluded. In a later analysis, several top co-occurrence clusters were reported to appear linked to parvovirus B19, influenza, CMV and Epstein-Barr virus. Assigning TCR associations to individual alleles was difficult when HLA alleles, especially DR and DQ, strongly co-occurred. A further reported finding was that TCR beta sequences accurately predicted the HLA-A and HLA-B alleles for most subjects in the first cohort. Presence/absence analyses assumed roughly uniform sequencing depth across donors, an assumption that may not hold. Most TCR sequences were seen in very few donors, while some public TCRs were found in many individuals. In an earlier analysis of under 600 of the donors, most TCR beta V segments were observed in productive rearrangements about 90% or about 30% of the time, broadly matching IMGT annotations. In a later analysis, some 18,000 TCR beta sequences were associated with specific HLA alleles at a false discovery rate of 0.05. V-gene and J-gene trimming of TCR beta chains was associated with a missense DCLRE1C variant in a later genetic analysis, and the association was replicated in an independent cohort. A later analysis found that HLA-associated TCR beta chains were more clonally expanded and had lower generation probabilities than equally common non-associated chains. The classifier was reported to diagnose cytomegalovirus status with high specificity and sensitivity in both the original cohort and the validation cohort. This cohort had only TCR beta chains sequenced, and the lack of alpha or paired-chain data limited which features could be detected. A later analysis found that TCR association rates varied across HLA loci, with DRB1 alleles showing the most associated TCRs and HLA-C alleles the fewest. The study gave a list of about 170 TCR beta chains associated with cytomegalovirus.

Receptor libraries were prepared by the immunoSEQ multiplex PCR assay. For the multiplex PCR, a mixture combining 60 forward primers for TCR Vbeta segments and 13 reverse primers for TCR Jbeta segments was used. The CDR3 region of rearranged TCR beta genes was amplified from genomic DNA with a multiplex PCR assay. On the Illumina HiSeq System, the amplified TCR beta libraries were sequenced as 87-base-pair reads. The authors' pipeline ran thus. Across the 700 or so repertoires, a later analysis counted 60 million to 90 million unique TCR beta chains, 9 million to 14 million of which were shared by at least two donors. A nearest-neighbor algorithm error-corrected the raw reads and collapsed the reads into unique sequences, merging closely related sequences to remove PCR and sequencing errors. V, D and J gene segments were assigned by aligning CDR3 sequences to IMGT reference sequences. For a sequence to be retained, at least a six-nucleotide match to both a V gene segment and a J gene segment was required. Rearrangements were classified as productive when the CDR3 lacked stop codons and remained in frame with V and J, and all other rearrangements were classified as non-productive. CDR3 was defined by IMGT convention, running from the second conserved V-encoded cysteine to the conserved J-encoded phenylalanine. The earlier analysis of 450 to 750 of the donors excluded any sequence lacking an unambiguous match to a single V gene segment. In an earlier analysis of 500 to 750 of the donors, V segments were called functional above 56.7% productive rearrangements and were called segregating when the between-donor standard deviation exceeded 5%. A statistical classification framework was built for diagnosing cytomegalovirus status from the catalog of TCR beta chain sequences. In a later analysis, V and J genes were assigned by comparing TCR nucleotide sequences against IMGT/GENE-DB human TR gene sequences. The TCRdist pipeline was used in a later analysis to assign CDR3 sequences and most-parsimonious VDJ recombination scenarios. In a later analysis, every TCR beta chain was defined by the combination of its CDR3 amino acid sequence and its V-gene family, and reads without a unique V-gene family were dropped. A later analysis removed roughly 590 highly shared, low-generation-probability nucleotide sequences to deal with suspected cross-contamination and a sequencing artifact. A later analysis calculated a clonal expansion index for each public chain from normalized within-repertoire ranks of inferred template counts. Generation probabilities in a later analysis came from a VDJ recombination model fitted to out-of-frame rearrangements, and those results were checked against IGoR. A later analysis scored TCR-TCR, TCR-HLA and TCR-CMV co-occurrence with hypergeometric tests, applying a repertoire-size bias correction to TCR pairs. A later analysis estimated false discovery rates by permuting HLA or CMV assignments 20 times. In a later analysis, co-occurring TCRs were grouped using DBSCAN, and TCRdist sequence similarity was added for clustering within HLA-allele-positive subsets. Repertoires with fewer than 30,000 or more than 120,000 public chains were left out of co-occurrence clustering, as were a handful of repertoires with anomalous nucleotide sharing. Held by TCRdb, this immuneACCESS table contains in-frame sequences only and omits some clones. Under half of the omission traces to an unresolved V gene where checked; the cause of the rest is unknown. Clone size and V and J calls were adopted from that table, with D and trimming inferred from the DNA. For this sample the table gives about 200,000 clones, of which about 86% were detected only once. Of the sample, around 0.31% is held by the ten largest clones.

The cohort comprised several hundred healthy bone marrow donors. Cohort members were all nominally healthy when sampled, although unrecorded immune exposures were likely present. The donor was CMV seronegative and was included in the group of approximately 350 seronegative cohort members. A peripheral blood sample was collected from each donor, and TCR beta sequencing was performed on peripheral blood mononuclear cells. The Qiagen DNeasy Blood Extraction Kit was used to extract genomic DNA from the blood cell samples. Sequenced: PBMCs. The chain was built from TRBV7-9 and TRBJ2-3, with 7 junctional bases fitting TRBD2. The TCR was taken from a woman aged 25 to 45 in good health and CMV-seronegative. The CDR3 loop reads CASSLIGRVGTDTQYF. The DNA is TGTGCCAGCAGCTTAATAGGGAGGGTTGGCACAGATACGCAGTATTTT.